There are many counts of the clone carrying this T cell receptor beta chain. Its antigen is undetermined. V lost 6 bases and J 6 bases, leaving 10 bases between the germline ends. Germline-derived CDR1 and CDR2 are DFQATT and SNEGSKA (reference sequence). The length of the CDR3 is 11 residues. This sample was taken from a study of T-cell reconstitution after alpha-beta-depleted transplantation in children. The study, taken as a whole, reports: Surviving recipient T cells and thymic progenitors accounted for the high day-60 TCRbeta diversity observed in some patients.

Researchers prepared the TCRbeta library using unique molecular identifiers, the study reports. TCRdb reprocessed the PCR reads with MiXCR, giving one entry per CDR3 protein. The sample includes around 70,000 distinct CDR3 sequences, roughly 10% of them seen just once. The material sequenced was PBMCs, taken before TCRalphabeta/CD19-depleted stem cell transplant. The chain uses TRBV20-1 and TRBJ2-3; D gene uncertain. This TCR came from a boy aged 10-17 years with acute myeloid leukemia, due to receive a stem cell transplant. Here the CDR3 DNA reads TGCAGTGCGAGACCCGTGGATACGCAGTATTTT. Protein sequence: CSARPVDTQYF.